Listed below are T cell receptor beta chains from one sample, sequenced in a study of T cells in Graves' hyperthyroidism and ophthalmopathy. TCRdb analysed the multiplex PCR reads with MiXCR anew, one entry per CDR3 protein. The sample lists over 650,000 distinct CDR3 sequences, roughly 15% seen once, with about 8.4% in the top ten. The source material was blood. Source of these receptors: a man aged 18 to 30 with Graves' hyperthyroidism. Each CDR3 is given with its conserved first and last residue. A D gene is named only where the DNA matches it firmly. Clone size appears in some rows only: once, few, many, or a class for an expanded clone.

J	D	V	size	DNA	CDR3
TRBJ2-1	TRBD1	TRBV7-9	-	TGTGCCATCCCCTTCCCGGGACAGGGCTACAATGAGCAGTTCTTC	CAIPFPGQGYNEQFF
TRBJ1-1	TRBD1	TRBV3-1	many	TGTGCCAGCAGCTCCCAGGGACAGGACACTGAAGCTTTCTTT	CASSSQGQDTEAFF
TRBJ2-1	-	TRBV3-1	many	TGTGCCAGCAGCCAAGGTTGGGCCCTCGACAATGAGCAGTTCTTC	CASSQGWALDNEQFF
TRBJ1-6	-	TRBV19	-	TGTGCCAGTAGTGACCGGGCCTCCAATTCACCCCTCCACTTT	CASSDRASNSPLHF
TRBJ1-4	-	TRBV28	many	TGTGCCAGCAGCATGACGAAGGGAAAACTGTTTTTT	CASSMTKGKLFF
TRBJ2-1	TRBD2	TRBV15	-	TGTGCCACCACCCCGGGACTAGCGGGAGGGCCGTACAATGAGCAGTCCTTC	CATTPGLAGGPYNEQSF
TRBJ2-7	TRBD1	TRBV7-6	many	TGTGCCAGCAGCTTGGGGACAGGTGGACTCTACGAGCAGTACTTC	CASSLGTGGLYEQYF
TRBJ2-5	TRBD1	TRBV11-3	many	TGTGCCAGCAGCTTAAAGGGGTACAGGGGAAGGCCCCAGTACTTC	CASSLKGYRGRPQYF
TRBJ2-2	-	TRBV9	few	TGTGCCAGCAGCGTAGTTGTAGAAAGGCCCAATCCGGGCGTCGGGGAGCTGTTTTTT	CASSVVVERPNPGVGELFF
TRBJ2-1	TRBD1	TRBV20-1	many	TGCAGTGCTAGTCCGGACAGGGTCAATGAGCAGTTCTTC	CSASPDRVNEQFF
TRBJ2-5	-	TRBV28	many	TGTGCCAGCAGTGCCACGGGGGAAGAGACCCAGTACTTC	CASSATGEETQYF
TRBJ1-6	-	TRBV5-1	few	TGCGCCAGCAGTACCGCCAACTCCTATAATTCACCCCTCCACTTT	CASSTANSYNSPLHF
TRBJ2-4	TRBD1	TRBV19	-	TGTGCCAGTAGGACAGGGGAATCCAAAAACATTCAGTACTTC	CASRTGESKNIQYF
TRBJ2-3	TRBD2	TRBV9	-	TGTGCCAGCAGCGCCCGACCCCCTAGCGGAGAAGTAACAGATACGCAGTATTTT	CASSARPPSGEVTDTQYF
TRBJ2-3	TRBD2	TRBV6-1	many	TGTGCCAGCAGTGTAGGTCGGACTAGCGGGGGAGGGGATACGCAGTATTTT	CASSVGRTSGGGDTQYF
TRBJ1-1	-	TRBV30	few	TGTGCCTGGAGTGGGGGGGAAAAGGGCATCACTGAAGCTTTCTTT	CAWSGGEKGITEAFF
TRBJ1-1	-	TRBV7-7	-	TGTGCTAGCAGCTTAGCAAGGGGGGAGAACACTGAAGCTTTCTTT	CASSLARGENTEAFF
TRBJ2-1	-	TRBV5-5	-	TGTGCCAGCAGCCCGCGACAGACATACAATGAGCAGTTCTTC	CASSPRQTYNEQFF
TRBJ2-3	-	TRBV7-2	many	TGTGCCAGCAGCAAGGACTTCTACACAGATACGCAGTATTTT	CASSKDFYTDTQYF
TRBJ1-5	-	TRBV18	many	TGTGCCAGCTCTCTCCAGGGCGAGAGCCAGCCCCAGCATTTT	CASSLQGESQPQHF
TRBJ1-2	TRBD1	TRBV20-1	few	TGCAGTGCTAGAGATCTCAGACAGGGCCTTAACTATGGCTACACCTTC	CSARDLRQGLNYGYTF
TRBJ2-2	-	TRBV24-1	many	TGTGCCGCAAACCGGGACCCAAAGGTTGGCTGGGACACCGGGGAGCTGTTTTTT	CAANRDPKVGWDTGELFF
TRBJ2-7	TRBD1	TRBV7-2	many	TGTGCCAGCAGCCTTCCGGGACAGCAACTCACCTACGAGCAGTACTTC	CASSLPGQQLTYEQYF
TRBJ2-7	-	TRBV7-2	few	TGTGCCAGCAGCTCCCCGGTGGCGTACGAGCAGTACTTC	CASSSPVAYEQYF
TRBJ2-3	-	TRBV10-3	-	TGTGCCATCAGTGACCCTAGACGCGCCACAGATACGCAGTATTTT	CAISDPRRATDTQYF
TRBJ2-6	-	TRBV7-2	few	TGTGCCAGCAGCTGGGGCGCTGGGGCCAACGTCCTGACTTTC	CASSWGAGANVLTF
TRBJ2-7	-	TRBV6-1	few	TGTGCCAGCAGGGCCGGGCGTCACTCCTACGAGCAGTACTTC	CASRAGRHSYEQYF
TRBJ2-7	-	TRBV7-9	many	TGTGCCAGCAGCTTAGGAGGCAGACCTAATGAGCAGTACTTC	CASSLGGRPNEQYF
TRBJ2-3	-	TRBV20-1	-	TGCAGTGCTAGCCGGGACGAGCCCACAGATACGCAGTATTTT	CSASRDEPTDTQYF
TRBJ2-1	TRBD2	TRBV6-5	many	TGTGCCAGCAGTTATATCCGAGCTGCCAGCGGGAGATTCAATGAGCAGTTCTTC	CASSYIRAASGRFNEQFF
TRBJ1-1	TRBD1	TRBV27	many	TGTGCCAGCACCCAAACAGGGGCAATGAACACTGAAGCTTTCTTT	CASTQTGAMNTEAFF